This entry describes one T cell receptor beta chain. This CDR3 is built from 12 residues. Germline CDR1 is MNHNY and CDR2 is SVGAGI (reference sequence). V shed 2 bases and J shed 2 bases, with 0 bases lying between them. This record comes from a study of brain T cells in children with intractable seizures. Generated by immunoSEQ multiplex PCR, the TCRdb table keeps only in-frame clones and is missing some. Of some 2,500 clones listed, around 82% are singletons. Only cases whose brain tissue showed the highest T cell transcript signatures were sequenced. The sequencing here drew on resected brain tissue, taken at surgery. V usage is TRBV6-6 and J usage is TRBJ2-2; D not resolved. The source is a boy under two years old with hemimegalencephaly and intractable seizures. This CDR3 is CASSYNTGELFF. As DNA, the CDR3 is TGTGCCAGCAGTTACAACACCGGGGAGCTGTTTTTT.